This record looks at one TCR beta chain sequence and its context. Its antigen is unidentified. Through a sample-barcoded 5' primer and a J-beta primer mix, a second PCR was run for about 6 to 11 cycles. Each cDNA molecule, via a template-switch adaptor with 12 random nucleotides, was tagged. TCRdb processed the 5' RACE reads anew with MiXCR; each CDR3 protein has one entry. This sample carries some 700,000 distinct CDR3 sequences, 43% of them seen once, and the ten largest clones take under 25%. The sample originates from a study of blood T cells in healthy people across ages. Study results and limitations: The percentage of naive T cells correlated strongly with TCR beta diversity.

Per the germline V gene, CDR1 is LGHDT and CDR2 is YNNKEL (reference sequence). This CDR3 region has 14 residues. The V and J genes are TRBV3-1 and TRBJ2-7, with D perhaps matching TRBD2 (5 bases). The closer fit of TRBJ2-4 to the DNA end suggests the J call may be wrong. The material sequenced was blood. This clonotype was sampled from a woman aged 60-70 years in good health. CDR3 DNA: TGTGCCAGCAGCCAAAGGTCTAGCTTTTACATTCAGTACTTC. Translated, it gives CASSQRSSFYIQYF.